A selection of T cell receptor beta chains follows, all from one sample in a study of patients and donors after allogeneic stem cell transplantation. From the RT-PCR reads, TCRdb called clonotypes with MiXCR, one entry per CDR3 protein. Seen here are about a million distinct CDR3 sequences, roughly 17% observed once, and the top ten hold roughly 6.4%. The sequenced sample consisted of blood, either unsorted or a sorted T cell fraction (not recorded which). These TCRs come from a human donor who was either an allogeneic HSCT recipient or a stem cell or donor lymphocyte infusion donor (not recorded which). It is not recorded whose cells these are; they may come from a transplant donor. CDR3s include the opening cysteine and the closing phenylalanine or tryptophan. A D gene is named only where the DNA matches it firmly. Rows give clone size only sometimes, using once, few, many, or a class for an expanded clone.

CDR3 DNA: TGTGCCAGCAGTTTCCGGCCAGGGGGCTTCCAAGAGACCCAGTACTTC
CDR3 protein: CASSFRPGGFQETQYF
D gene: TRBD1
V gene: TRBV27
clone size: NA
J gene: TRBJ2-5

CDR3 DNA: TGTGCCAGCAGCCAACGGGACAGGGGTCAGCCCCAGCATTTT
CDR3 protein: CASSQRDRGQPQHF
D gene: TRBD1
V gene: TRBV3-1
clone size: NA
J gene: TRBJ1-5

CDR3 DNA: TGTGCCAGCAGCTTCGCTAAAGAGACCCAGTACTTC
CDR3 protein: CASSFAKETQYF
D gene: NA
V gene: TRBV7-2
clone size: few
J gene: TRBJ2-5

CDR3 DNA: TGTGCCAGCAGCCCGTTTCCTCTGGACAGGGGATTGAACACTGAAGCTTTCTTT
CDR3 protein: CASSPFPLDRGLNTEAFF
D gene: TRBD1
V gene: TRBV3-1
clone size: NA
J gene: TRBJ1-1

CDR3 DNA: TGTGCCAGCAGCCAAGCCATATCCGAGCAGTACTTC
CDR3 protein: CASSQAISEQYF
D gene: NA
V gene: TRBV4-2
clone size: NA
J gene: TRBJ2-7

CDR3 DNA: TGTGCCAGCACCCTGAGGGCGGGAACCACCGGGGAGCTGTTTTTT
CDR3 protein: CASTLRAGTTGELFF
D gene: NA
V gene: TRBV7-9
clone size: NA
J gene: TRBJ2-2

CDR3 DNA: TGCGCCAGCAGCCCGGGAGGATTGGGCGGCAATGGCTACACCTTC
CDR3 protein: CASSPGGLGGNGYTF
D gene: NA
V gene: TRBV5-1
clone size: few
J gene: TRBJ1-2

CDR3 DNA: TGTGCCAGCAGCCAATTTGGACAGGGGCAGGGGAATGAGCAGTTCTTC
CDR3 protein: CASSQFGQGQGNEQFF
D gene: TRBD1
V gene: TRBV3-1
clone size: few
J gene: TRBJ2-1

CDR3 DNA: TGTGCCACCAGCAGTGCAGGGTACTCCTACGAGCAGTACTTC
CDR3 protein: CATSSAGYSYEQYF
D gene: NA
V gene: TRBV15
clone size: few
J gene: TRBJ2-7

CDR3 DNA: TGTGCCGGAAGTGGACGCGTTAATGAAAAACTGTTTTTT
CDR3 protein: CAGSGRVNEKLFF
D gene: NA
V gene: TRBV7-9
clone size: few
J gene: TRBJ1-4

CDR3 DNA: TGCAGCGTTGAACAGGAGAACACTGAAGCTTTCTTT
CDR3 protein: CSVEQENTEAFF
D gene: NA
V gene: TRBV29-1
clone size: NA
J gene: TRBJ1-1

CDR3 DNA: TGTGCCAGCAGTTCCCTGACTAGCCACCGTCGAGAGACCCAGTACTTC
CDR3 protein: CASSSLTSHRRETQYF
D gene: TRBD2
V gene: TRBV12-3/TRBV12-4
clone size: few
J gene: TRBJ2-5

CDR3 DNA: TGTGCCAGCACCCGAAGACAGGGGAACGAGCAGTACTTC
CDR3 protein: CASTRRQGNEQYF
D gene: TRBD1
V gene: TRBV2
clone size: NA
J gene: TRBJ2-7

CDR3 DNA: TGTGCCAGCAGCAAGGACAGGAGCACAGATACGCAGTATTTT
CDR3 protein: CASSKDRSTDTQYF
D gene: TRBD1
V gene: TRBV7-2
clone size: many
J gene: TRBJ2-3

CDR3 DNA: TGCAGTGCGGTGGGTTCAGGCCATCCTAGCACAGATACGCAGTATTTT
CDR3 protein: CSAVGSGHPSTDTQYF
D gene: NA
V gene: TRBV20-1
clone size: NA
J gene: TRBJ2-3

CDR3 DNA: TGTGCCAGCACCCCCCAGATGGCGGGCCCGGAAGAGACCCAGTACTTC
CDR3 protein: CASTPQMAGPEETQYF
D gene: NA
V gene: TRBV5-6
clone size: NA
J gene: TRBJ2-5

CDR3 DNA: TGTGCCAGCAGACCCCTAGCGGGAGACTATGAGCAGTTCTTC
CDR3 protein: CASRPLAGDYEQFF
D gene: TRBD2
V gene: TRBV7-6
clone size: few
J gene: TRBJ2-1

CDR3 DNA: TGTGCCACCCTAGCGGGAGAGCCCCCGAATGAGCAGTTCTTC
CDR3 protein: CATLAGEPPNEQFF
D gene: TRBD2
V gene: TRBV10-3
clone size: many
J gene: TRBJ2-1

CDR3 DNA: TGCGCCAGCAGCTTCCGGACATCCGGCGTGGGTGGCTACACCTTC
CDR3 protein: CASSFRTSGVGGYTF
D gene: NA
V gene: TRBV4-3
clone size: NA
J gene: TRBJ1-2

CDR3 DNA: TGCAGTGCTACCGAGGACTACCTAGCCTACGAGCAGTACTTC
CDR3 protein: CSATEDYLAYEQYF
D gene: NA
V gene: TRBV20-1
clone size: NA
J gene: TRBJ2-7

CDR3 DNA: TGTGCCAGCAGTGAAGAGGGGGCAACTAATGAAAAACTGTTTTTT
CDR3 protein: CASSEEGATNEKLFF
D gene: NA
V gene: TRBV2
clone size: NA
J gene: TRBJ1-4

CDR3 DNA: TGCAGTGCTAGAGATCCGGAATTCTATGGCTACACCTTC
CDR3 protein: CSARDPEFYGYTF
D gene: NA
V gene: TRBV20-1
clone size: NA
J gene: TRBJ1-2

CDR3 DNA: TGCAGTACCCAGAAAGAGGGTACTGAGCAGTTCTTC
CDR3 protein: CSTQKEGTEQFF
D gene: NA
V gene: TRBV20-1
clone size: NA
J gene: TRBJ2-1

CDR3 DNA: TGCAGCGTTGAAGAACTAAAGGGCCACTCCTACACCTTC
CDR3 protein: CSVEELKGHSYTF
D gene: NA
V gene: TRBV29-1
clone size: many
J gene: TRBJ1-2

CDR3 DNA: TGCAGCGTAACACAGGGGAGGCGGCAAGAGACCCAGTACTTC
CDR3 protein: CSVTQGRRQETQYF
D gene: NA
V gene: TRBV29-1
clone size: few
J gene: TRBJ2-5

CDR3 DNA: TGTGCCAGCAGCTTAGCACTGGGGGGCGCTTCCTATGGCTACACCTTC
CDR3 protein: CASSLALGGASYGYTF
D gene: NA
V gene: TRBV7-9
clone size: NA
J gene: TRBJ1-2

CDR3 DNA: TGTGCCTGGTCTCGGGGACTGAACACTGAAGCTTTCTTT
CDR3 protein: CAWSRGLNTEAFF
D gene: NA
V gene: TRBV30
clone size: NA
J gene: TRBJ1-1

CDR3 DNA: TGTGCCAGCAGCTTAATAGCCGGGGGCAAACTAGGGGGCCGGGAGCTGTTTTTT
CDR3 protein: CASSLIAGGKLGGRELFF
D gene: NA
V gene: TRBV11-2
clone size: NA
J gene: TRBJ2-2

CDR3 DNA: TGTGCCAGCAGCTTAGCTCGTCAGGGGGCGACCCCCCAGTACTTC
CDR3 protein: CASSLARQGATPQYF
D gene: TRBD1
V gene: TRBV11-2
clone size: NA
J gene: TRBJ2-7

CDR3 DNA: TGCGCCAGCAGCCCGGACAGGGGGCTGAGTCAGCCCCAGCATTTT
CDR3 protein: CASSPDRGLSQPQHF
D gene: TRBD1
V gene: TRBV5-1
clone size: few
J gene: TRBJ1-5

CDR3 DNA: TGCAGTGCTAGTTTAGCGGGGGCCAAAAACACCGGGGAGCTGTTTTTT
CDR3 protein: CSASLAGAKNTGELFF
D gene: TRBD2
V gene: TRBV20-1
clone size: few
J gene: TRBJ2-2

CDR3 DNA: TGTGCAAGTCGCTTATCCCGGGACAGGGCGCACGGCTACACCTTC
CDR3 protein: CASRLSRDRAHGYTF
D gene: NA
V gene: TRBV12-2
clone size: once
J gene: TRBJ1-2

CDR3 DNA: TGTGCCAGCGGAGTTAGCGGGAACCCCACAGATACGCAGTATTTT
CDR3 protein: CASGVSGNPTDTQYF
D gene: TRBD2
V gene: TRBV9
clone size: NA
J gene: TRBJ2-3

CDR3 DNA: TGCGCCAGCAGGAAAATAGCGGGGAGGGACACAGATACGCAGTATTTT
CDR3 protein: CASRKIAGRDTDTQYF
D gene: TRBD2
V gene: TRBV5-1
clone size: NA
J gene: TRBJ2-3

CDR3 DNA: TGCGCCAGCAGCTGGGGGGACAGCACAGATACGCAGTATTTT
CDR3 protein: CASSWGDSTDTQYF
D gene: NA
V gene: TRBV5-1
clone size: NA
J gene: TRBJ2-3

CDR3 DNA: TGCGCCAGCAGGAGGACAGGGGATAATGAGCAGTTCTTC
CDR3 protein: CASRRTGDNEQFF
D gene: TRBD1
V gene: TRBV4-1
clone size: many
J gene: TRBJ2-1

CDR3 DNA: TGCAGTGCTAGAGATAAGGGGGGGTCTGGCTATGGCTACACCTTC
CDR3 protein: CSARDKGGSGYGYTF
D gene: NA
V gene: TRBV20-1
clone size: NA
J gene: TRBJ1-2

CDR3 DNA: TGTGCCAGCAGCGGAAGGGACAAGTCCGGCGAGCAGTACTTC
CDR3 protein: CASSGRDKSGEQYF
D gene: NA
V gene: TRBV7-9
clone size: NA
J gene: TRBJ2-7

CDR3 DNA: TGTGCCAGCAGTTTTCTGGCGCAGGGGGTGTCCGGGGCCAACGTCCTGACTTTC
CDR3 protein: CASSFLAQGVSGANVLTF
D gene: TRBD1
V gene: TRBV27
clone size: NA
J gene: TRBJ2-6

CDR3 DNA: TGCAGTGCTAGACGGGACGGCAGGGCCCAATATTCAAATTCACCCCTCCACTTT
CDR3 protein: CSARRDGRAQYSNSPLHF
D gene: NA
V gene: TRBV20-1
clone size: NA
J gene: TRBJ1-6

CDR3 DNA: TGCGCCAGCAGCCAGATCCCGGGACTAGCGGGATCCGGGGAGCTGTTTTTT
CDR3 protein: CASSQIPGLAGSGELFF
D gene: TRBD2
V gene: TRBV5-1
clone size: few
J gene: TRBJ2-2

CDR3 DNA: TGTGCTAGTGGTTTGGGCCGGCACTCGAGCACTGAAGCTTTCTTT
CDR3 protein: CASGLGRHSSTEAFF
D gene: NA
V gene: TRBV12-5
clone size: few
J gene: TRBJ1-1

CDR3 DNA: TGTCCCAGCAGCCCCTTCCGGGACAGGGGCGTATGGGCTTTCTTT
CDR3 protein: CPSSPFRDRGVWAFF
D gene: TRBD1
V gene: TRBV12-3/TRBV12-4
clone size: NA
J gene: TRBJ1-1

CDR3 DNA: TGTGCCAGCAGTCACGACATCAACACTGAAGCTTTCTTT
CDR3 protein: CASSHDINTEAFF
D gene: NA
V gene: TRBV4-2
clone size: many
J gene: TRBJ1-1

CDR3 DNA: TGCGCCAGCAGCTTCCGACAGAGCCTCGCAACTAATGAAAAACTGTTTTTT
CDR3 protein: CASSFRQSLATNEKLFF
D gene: NA
V gene: TRBV4-3
clone size: NA
J gene: TRBJ1-4

CDR3 DNA: TGCAGCGCCCGGCGCCAGCTTAGCGGGAGTGGGAATGAGCAGTTCTTC
CDR3 protein: CSARRQLSGSGNEQFF
D gene: TRBD2
V gene: TRBV29-1
clone size: NA
J gene: TRBJ2-1

CDR3 DNA: TGTGCCAGCACTCCACGGGACAGCTATAGCAATCAGCCCCAGCATTTT
CDR3 protein: CASTPRDSYSNQPQHF
D gene: TRBD1
V gene: TRBV6-1
clone size: NA
J gene: TRBJ1-5